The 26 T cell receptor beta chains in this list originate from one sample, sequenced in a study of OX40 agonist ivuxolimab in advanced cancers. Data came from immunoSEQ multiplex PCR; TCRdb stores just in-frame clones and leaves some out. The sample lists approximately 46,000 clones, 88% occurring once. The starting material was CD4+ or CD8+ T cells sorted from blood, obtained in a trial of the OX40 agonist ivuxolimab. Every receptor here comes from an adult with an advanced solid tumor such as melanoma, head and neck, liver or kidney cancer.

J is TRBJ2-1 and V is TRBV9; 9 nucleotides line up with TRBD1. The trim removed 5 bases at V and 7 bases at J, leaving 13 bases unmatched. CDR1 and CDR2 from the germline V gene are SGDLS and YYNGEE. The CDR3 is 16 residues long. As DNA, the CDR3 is TGTGCCAGCAGTCAGGGTGGACAGGGGCTGTTTAATGAGCAGTTCTTC. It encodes CASSQGGQGLFNEQFF.

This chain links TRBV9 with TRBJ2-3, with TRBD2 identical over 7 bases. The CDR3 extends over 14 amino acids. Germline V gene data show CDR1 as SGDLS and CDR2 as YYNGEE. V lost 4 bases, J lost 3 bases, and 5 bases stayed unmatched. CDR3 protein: CASSLVGGTDTQYF. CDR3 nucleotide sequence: TGTGCCAGCAGCCTTGTCGGGGGGACAGATACGCAGTATTTT.

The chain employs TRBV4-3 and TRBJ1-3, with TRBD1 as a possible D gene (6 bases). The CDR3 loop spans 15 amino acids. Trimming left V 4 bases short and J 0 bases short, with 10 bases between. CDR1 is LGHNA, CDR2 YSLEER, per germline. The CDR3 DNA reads TGCGCCAGCAGCCTATCCAGGGGCTCTGGAAACACCATATATTTT. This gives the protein CASSLSRGSGNTIYF.

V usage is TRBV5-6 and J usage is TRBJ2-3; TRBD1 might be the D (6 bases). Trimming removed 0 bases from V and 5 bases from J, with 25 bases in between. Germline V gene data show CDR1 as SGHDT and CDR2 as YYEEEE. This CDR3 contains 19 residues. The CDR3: CASSLVYREGEWAQDTQYF. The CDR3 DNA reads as TGTGCCAGCAGCTTGGTTTACAGGGAAGGAGAGTGGGCCCAAGATACGCAGTATTTT.

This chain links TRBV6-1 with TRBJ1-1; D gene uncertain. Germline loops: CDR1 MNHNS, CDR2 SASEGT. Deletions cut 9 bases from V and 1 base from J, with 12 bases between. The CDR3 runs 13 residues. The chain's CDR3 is CASTQWGNTEAFF. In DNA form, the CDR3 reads TGTGCCAGTACTCAGTGGGGGAACACTGAAGCTTTCTTT.

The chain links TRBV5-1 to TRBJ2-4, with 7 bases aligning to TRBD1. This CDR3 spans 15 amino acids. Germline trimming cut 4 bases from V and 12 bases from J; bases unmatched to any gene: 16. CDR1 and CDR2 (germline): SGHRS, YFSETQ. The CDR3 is CASSLTDRARTAQYF. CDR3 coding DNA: TGCGCCAGCAGCCTAACAGACAGGGCCCGGACAGCTCAGTACTTC.

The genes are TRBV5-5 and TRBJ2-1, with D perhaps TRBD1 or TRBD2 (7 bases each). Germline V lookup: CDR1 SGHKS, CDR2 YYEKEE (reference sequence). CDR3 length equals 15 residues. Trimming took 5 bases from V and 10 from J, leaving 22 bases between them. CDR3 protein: CASRYRGDSAQEQFF. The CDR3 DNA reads TGTGCCAGCAGATACCGGGGGGACAGCGCACAGGAGCAGTTCTTC.

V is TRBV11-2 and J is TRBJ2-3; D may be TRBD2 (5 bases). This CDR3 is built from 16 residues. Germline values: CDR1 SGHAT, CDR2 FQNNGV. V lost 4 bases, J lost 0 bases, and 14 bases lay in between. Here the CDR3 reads CASSSPPEGSTDTQYF. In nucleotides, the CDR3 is TGTGCCAGCAGCTCCCCCCCAGAGGGTAGCACAGATACGCAGTATTTT.

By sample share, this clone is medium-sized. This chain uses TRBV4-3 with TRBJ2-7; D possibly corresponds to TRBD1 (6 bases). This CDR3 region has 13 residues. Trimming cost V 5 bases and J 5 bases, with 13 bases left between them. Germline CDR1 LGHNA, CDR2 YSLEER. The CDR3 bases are TGCGCCAGCAGCGCACAGGGCGAGGACGAGCAGTACTTC. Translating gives CASSAQGEDEQYF.

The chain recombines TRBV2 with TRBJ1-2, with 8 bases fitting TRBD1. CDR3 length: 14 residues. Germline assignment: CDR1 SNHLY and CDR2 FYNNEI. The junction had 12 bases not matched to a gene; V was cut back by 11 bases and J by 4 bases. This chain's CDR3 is CAAGGGTDFYGYTF. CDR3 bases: TGTGCCGCAGGGGGCGGGACAGACTTCTATGGCTACACCTTC.

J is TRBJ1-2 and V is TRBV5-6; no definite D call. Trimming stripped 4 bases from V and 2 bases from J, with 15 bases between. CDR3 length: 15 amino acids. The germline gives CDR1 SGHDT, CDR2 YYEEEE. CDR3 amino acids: CASSLGDWPNYGYTF. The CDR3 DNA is TGTGCCAGCAGCCTAGGTGATTGGCCAAACTATGGCTACACCTTC.

CDR3 nucleotides: TGTGCCAGCTCACCACCGACACAGGGGGCGTTTACCGGGGAGCTGTTTTTT. Translated: CASSPPTQGAFTGELFF. The chain links TRBV18 to TRBJ2-2; 9 bases map to TRBD1. V was clipped by 0 bases and J by 5 bases; unmatched bases: 7. Germline assignment: CDR1 KGHSH and CDR2 LQKENI. The CDR3 is made up of 17 amino acids. Based on the CDR3 plus reference TRBV18 and TRBJ2-2, the full variable domain is NAGVMQNPRHLVRRRGQEARLRCSPMKGHSHVYWYRQLPEEGLKFMVYLQKENIIDESGMPKERFSAEFPKEGPSILRIQQVVRGDSAAYFCASSPPTQGAFTGELFFGEGSRLTVL.

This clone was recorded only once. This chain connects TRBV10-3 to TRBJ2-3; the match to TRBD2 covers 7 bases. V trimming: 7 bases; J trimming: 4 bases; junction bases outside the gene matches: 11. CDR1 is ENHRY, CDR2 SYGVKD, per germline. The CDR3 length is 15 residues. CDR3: CAIKPAGEFADTQYF. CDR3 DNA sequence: TGTGCCATCAAGCCGGCGGGGGAGTTCGCAGATACGCAGTATTTT.

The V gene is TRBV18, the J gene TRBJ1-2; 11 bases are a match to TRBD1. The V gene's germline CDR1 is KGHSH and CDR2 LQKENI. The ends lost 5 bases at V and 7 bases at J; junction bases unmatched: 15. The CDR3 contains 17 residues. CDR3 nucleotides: TGTGCCAGCTCAACGACCCCGGGACAGGGGGAAGGTGGTGGCTACACCTTC. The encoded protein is CASSTTPGQGEGGGYTF.

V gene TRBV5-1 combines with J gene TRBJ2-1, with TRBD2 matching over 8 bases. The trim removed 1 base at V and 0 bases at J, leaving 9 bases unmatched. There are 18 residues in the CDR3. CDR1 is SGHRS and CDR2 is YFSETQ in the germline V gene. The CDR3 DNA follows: TGCGCCAGCAGCTTGAGCGGGGGAGATGCGAGCTCCTACAATGAGCAGTTCTTC. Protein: CASSLSGGDASSYNEQFF.

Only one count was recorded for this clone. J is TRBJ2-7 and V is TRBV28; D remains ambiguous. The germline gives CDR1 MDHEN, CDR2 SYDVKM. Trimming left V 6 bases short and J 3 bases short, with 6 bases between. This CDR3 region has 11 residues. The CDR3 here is CASSQDYEQYF. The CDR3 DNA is TGTGCCAGCAGCCAGGACTACGAGCAGTACTTC. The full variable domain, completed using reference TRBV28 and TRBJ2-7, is DVKVTQSSRYLVKRTGEKVFLECVQDMDHENMFWYRQDPGLGLRLIYFSYDVKMKEKGDIPEGYSVSREKKERFSLILESASTNQTSMYLCASSQDYEQYFGPGTRLTVT.

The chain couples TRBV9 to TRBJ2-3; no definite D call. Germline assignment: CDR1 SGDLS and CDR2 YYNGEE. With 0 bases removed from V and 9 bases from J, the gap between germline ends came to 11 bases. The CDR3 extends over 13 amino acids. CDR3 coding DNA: TGTGCCAGCAGCGTAGGAGACGATGGCACGCAGTATTTT. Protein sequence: CASSVGDDGTQYF.

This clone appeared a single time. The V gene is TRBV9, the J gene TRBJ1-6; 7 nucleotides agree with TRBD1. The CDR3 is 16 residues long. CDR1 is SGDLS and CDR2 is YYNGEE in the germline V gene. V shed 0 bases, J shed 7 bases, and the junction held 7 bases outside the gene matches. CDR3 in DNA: TGTGCCAGCAGCGTAGCTGGGGACAGCTTAAATTCACCCCTCCACTTT. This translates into CASSVAGDSLNSPLHF.

The CDR3 is CASSYGVGMNTEAFF. The CDR3 DNA is TGTGCCAGCAGTTACGGGGTGGGGATGAACACTGAAGCTTTCTTT. V is TRBV6-5 and J is TRBJ1-1; no clear D gene. CDR3 length equals 15 residues. Germline-derived CDR1 and CDR2 are MNHEY and SVGAGI. V gave up 2 bases and J gave up 0 bases, with 10 bases separating them.

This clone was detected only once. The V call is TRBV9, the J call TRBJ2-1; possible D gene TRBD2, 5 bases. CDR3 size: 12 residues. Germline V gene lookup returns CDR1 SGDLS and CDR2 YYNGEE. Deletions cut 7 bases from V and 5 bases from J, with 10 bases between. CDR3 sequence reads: CASGPGNNEQFF. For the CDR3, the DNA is TGTGCCAGCGGTCCGGGGAACAATGAGCAGTTCTTC. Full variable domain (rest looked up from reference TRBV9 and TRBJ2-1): DSGVTQTPKHLITATGQRVTLRCSPRSGDLSVYWYQQSLDQGLQFLIQYYNGEERAKGNILERFSAQQFPDLHSELNLSSLELGDSALYFCASGPGNNEQFFGPGTRLTVL.

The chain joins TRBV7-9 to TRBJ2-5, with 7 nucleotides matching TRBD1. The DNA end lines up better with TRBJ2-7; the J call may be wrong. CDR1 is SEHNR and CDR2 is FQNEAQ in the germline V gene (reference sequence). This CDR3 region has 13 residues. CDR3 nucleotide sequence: TGTGCCAGCAGCGGGGACAGAACCTACGAGCAGTACTTC. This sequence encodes CASSGDRTYEQYF.

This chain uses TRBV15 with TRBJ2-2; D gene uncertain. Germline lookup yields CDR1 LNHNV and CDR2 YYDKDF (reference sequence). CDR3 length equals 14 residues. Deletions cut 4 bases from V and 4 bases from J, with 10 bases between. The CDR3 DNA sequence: TGTGCCACCAGCACCACAATGAGCACCGGGGAGCTGTTTTTT. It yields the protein CATSTTMSTGELFF.

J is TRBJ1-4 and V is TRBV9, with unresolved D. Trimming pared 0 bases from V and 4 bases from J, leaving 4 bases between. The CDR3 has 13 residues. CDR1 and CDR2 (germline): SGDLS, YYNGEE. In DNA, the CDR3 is TGTGCCAGCAGCGTAGACGGTAATGAAAAACTGTTTTTT. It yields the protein CASSVDGNEKLFF.

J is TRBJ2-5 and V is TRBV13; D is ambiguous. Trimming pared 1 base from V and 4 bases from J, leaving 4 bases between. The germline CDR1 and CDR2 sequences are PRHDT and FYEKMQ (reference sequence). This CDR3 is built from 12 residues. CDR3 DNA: TGTGCCAGCAGCTTAGTAGGAGAGACCCAGTACTTC. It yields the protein CASSLVGETQYF.

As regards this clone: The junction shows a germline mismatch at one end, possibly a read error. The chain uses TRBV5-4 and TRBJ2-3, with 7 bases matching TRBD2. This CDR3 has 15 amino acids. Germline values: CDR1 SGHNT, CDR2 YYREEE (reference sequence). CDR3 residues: CAGSFGGGGTDTQYF. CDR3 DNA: TGTGCCGGCAGCTTTGGTGGGGGGGGCACAGATACGCAGTATTTT.

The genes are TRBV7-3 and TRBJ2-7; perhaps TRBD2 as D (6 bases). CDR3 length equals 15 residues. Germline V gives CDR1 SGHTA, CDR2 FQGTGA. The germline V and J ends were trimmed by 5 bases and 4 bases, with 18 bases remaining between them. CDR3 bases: TGTGCCAGCAGCCAGGATGGGACGGGAGTTTACGAGCAGTACGTC. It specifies CASSQDGTGVYEQYV.